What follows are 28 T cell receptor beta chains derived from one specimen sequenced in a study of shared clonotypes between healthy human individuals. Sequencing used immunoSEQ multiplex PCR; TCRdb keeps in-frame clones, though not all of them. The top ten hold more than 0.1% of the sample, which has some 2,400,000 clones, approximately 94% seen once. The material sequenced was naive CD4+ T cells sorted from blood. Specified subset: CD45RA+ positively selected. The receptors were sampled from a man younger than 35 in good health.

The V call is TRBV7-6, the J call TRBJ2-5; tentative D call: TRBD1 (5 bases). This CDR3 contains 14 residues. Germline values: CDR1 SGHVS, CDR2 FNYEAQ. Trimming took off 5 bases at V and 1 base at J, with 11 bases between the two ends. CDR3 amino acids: CASSQGSLQETQYF. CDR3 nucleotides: TGTGCCAGCAGCCAGGGAAGCCTCCAAGAGACCCAGTACTTC.

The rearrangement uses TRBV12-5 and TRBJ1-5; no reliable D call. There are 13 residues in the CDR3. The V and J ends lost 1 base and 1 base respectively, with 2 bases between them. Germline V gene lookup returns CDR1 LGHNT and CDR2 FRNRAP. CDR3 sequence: CASGLGSNQPQHF. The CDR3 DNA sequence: TGTGCTAGTGGTTTGGGGAGCAATCAGCCCCAGCATTTT.

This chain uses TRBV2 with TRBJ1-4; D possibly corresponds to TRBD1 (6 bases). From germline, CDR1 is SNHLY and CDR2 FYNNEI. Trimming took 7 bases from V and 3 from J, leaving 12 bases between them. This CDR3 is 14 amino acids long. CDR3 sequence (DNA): TGTGCCAGCACCCTGACAGGCTCTAATGAAAAACTGTTTTTT. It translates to CASTLTGSNEKLFF.

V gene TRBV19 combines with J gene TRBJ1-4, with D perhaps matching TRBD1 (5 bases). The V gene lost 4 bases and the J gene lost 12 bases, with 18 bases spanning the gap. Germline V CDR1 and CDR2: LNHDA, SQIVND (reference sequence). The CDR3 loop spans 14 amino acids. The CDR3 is CASSSRAERGELFF. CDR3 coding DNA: TGTGCCAGTAGTAGCCGGGCAGAGAGGGGAGAACTGTTTTTT.

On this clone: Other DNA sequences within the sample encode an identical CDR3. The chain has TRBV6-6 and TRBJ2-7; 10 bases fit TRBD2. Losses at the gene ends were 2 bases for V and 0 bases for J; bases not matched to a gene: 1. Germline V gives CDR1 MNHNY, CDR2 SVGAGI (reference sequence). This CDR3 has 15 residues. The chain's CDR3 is CASSYRTSGSYEQYF. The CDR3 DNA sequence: TGTGCCAGCAGTTACAGGACTAGCGGCTCCTACGAGCAGTACTTC.

The CDR3 region is CSAKRQGSYTF. In DNA, the CDR3 is TGCAGTGCTAAGCGACAGGGGAGCTACACCTTC. The rearrangement uses TRBV20-1 and TRBJ1-2, with TRBD1 matching 8 bases. V trimming: 4 bases; J trimming: 9 bases; junction bases outside the gene matches: 4. CDR3 length: 11 amino acids. Germline lookup yields CDR1 DFQATT and CDR2 SNEGSKA (reference sequence).

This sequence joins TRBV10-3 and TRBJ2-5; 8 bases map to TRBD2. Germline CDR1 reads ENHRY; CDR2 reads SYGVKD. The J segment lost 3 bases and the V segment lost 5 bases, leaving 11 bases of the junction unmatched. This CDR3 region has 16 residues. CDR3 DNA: TGTGCCATCAGTTCCCCCCCGGGGGGGGCTAAAGAGACCCAGTACTTC. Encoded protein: CAISSPPGGAKETQYF.

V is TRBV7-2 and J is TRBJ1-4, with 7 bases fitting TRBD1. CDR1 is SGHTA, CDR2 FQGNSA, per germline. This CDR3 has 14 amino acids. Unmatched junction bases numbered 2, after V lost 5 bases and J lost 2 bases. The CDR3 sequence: CASSQQGTNEKLFF. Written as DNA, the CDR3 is TGTGCCAGCAGCCAACAGGGGACTAATGAAAAACTGTTTTTT.

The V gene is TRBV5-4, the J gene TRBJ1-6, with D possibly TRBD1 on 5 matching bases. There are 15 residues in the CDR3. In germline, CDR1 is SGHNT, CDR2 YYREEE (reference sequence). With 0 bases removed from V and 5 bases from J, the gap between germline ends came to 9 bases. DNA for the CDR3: TGTGCCAGCAGCTTGGTAGCAGGGAATAATTCACCCCTCCACTTT. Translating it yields CASSLVAGNNSPLHF.

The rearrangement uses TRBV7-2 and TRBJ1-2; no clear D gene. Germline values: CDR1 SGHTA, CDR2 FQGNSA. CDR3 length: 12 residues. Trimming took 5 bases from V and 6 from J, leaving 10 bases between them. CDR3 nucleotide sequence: TGTGCCAGCAGCGTTGGTTTTAATGGCTACACCTTC. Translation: CASSVGFNGYTF.

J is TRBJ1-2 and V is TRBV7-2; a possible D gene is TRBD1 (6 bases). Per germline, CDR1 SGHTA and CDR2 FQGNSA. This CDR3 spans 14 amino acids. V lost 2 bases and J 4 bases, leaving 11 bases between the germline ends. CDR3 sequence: CASSLPTGSYGYTF. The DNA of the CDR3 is TGTGCCAGCAGCTTACCGACAGGCAGCTATGGCTACACCTTC.

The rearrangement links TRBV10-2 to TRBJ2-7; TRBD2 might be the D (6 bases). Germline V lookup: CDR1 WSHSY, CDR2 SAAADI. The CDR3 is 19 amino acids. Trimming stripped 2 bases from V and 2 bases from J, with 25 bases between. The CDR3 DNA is TGCGCCAGCAGTGAGCGGGAGCGGGTCGAAATTGCGGTTGCCTACGAGCAGTACTTC. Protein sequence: CASSERERVEIAVAYEQYF.

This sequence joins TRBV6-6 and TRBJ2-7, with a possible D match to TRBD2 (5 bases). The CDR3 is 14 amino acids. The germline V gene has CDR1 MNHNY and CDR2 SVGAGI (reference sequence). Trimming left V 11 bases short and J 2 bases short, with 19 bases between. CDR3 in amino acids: CAQGAAGPTYEQYF. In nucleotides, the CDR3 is TGTGCCCAAGGAGCGGCCGGCCCAACCTACGAGCAGTACTTC.

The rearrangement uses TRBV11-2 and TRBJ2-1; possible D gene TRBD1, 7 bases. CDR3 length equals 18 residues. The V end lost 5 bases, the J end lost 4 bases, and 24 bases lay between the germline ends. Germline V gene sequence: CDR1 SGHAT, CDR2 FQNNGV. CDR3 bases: TGTGCCAGCAGCCACTACAGGGGCGGGACAAGGGAGTACAATGAGCAGTTCTTC. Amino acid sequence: CASSHYRGGTREYNEQFF.

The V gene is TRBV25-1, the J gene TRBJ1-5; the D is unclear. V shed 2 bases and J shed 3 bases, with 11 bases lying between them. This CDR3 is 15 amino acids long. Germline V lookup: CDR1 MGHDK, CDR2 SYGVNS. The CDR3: CASSEGQTTNQPQHF. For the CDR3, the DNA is TGTGCCAGCAGTGAAGGGCAGACAACCAATCAGCCCCAGCATTTT.

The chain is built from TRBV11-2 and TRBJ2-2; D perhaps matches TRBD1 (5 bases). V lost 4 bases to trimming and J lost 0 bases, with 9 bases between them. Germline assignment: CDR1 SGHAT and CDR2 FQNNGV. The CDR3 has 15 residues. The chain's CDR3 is CASSSRAPNTGELFF. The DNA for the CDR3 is TGTGCCAGCAGCTCCAGGGCCCCGAACACCGGGGAGCTGTTTTTT.

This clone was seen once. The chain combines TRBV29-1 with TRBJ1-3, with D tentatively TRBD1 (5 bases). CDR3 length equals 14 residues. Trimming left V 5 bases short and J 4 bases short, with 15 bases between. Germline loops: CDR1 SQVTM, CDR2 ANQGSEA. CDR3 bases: TGCAGCGTTAGGCTAGACGGGGGAGGAAACACCATATATTTT. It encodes CSVRLDGGGNTIYF. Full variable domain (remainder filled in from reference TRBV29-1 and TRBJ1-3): SAVISQKPSRDICQRGTSLTIQCQVDSQVTMMFWYRQQPGQSLTLIATANQGSEATYESGFVIDKFPISRPNLTFSTLTVSNMSPEDSSIYLCSVRLDGGGNTIYFGEGSWLTVV.

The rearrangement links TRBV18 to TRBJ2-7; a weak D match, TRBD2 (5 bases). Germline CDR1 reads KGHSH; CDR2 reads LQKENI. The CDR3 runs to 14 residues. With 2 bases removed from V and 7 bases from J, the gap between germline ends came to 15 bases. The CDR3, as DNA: TGTGCCAGCTCACCAGGGGAGACCCGTTTGGAGCAGTACTTC. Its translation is CASSPGETRLEQYF.

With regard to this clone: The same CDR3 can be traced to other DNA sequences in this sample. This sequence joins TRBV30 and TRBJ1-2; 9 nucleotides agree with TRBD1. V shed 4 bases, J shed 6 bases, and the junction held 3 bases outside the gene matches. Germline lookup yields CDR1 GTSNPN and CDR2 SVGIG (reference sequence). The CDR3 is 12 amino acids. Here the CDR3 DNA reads TGTGCCTGGAATCGGGACAGGGATGGCTACACCTTC. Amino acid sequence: CAWNRDRDGYTF.

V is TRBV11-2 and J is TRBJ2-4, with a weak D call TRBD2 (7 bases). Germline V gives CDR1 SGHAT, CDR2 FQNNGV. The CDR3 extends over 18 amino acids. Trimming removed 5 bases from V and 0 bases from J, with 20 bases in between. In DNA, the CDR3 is TGTGCCAGCAGCCAGGGGCGGGGGCGCAGTCTAGCCAAAAACATTCAGTACTTC. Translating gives CASSQGRGRSLAKNIQYF.

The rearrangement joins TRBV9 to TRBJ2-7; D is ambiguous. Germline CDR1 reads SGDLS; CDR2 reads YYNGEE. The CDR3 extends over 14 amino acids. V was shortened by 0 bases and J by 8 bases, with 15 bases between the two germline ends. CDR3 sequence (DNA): TGTGCCAGCAGCGTAGGGATGGGTCAGTATCAGCAGTACTTC. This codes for CASSVGMGQYQQYF.

The CDR3 loop is CAIMGVMNTEAFF. CDR3 sequence (DNA): TGTGCCATCATGGGGGTAATGAACACTGAAGCTTTCTTT. The chain links TRBV10-3 to TRBJ1-1; D is perhaps TRBD1 (5 bases). CDR1 is ENHRY, CDR2 SYGVKD, per germline. Trimming cost V 7 bases and J 0 bases, with 9 bases left between them. This CDR3 region has 13 residues.

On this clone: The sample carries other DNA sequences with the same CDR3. CDR3 DNA sequence: TGTGCCAGCAGTTACTCGTTAGGACAGTTCTTC. It yields the protein CASSYSLGQFF. The chain is built from TRBV6-6 and TRBJ2-1; no definite D call. CDR1 is MNHNY and CDR2 is SVGAGI in the germline V gene (reference sequence). The CDR3 extends over 11 amino acids. Between the trimmed V and J ends, which lost 0 bases and 13 bases, there was a span of 7 bases.

CDR3 DNA: TGTGCCAGCAGACGGCCGGGGACCTACAATGAGCAGTTCTTC. It is translated as CASRRPGTYNEQFF. V usage is TRBV5-4 and J usage is TRBJ2-1; possibly TRBD2 for D (5 bases). This CDR3 comprises 14 residues. CDR1 and CDR2 (germline): SGHNT, YYREEE (reference sequence). V was shortened by 5 bases and J by 2 bases, with 11 bases between the two germline ends. Combining the CDR3 with reference TRBV5-4 and TRBJ2-1 gives the whole variable domain ETGVTQSPTHLIKTRGQQVTLRCSSQSGHNTVSWYQQALGQGPQFIFQYYREEENGRGNFPPRFSGLQFPNYSSELNVNALELDDSALYLCASRRPGTYNEQFFGPGTRLTVL.

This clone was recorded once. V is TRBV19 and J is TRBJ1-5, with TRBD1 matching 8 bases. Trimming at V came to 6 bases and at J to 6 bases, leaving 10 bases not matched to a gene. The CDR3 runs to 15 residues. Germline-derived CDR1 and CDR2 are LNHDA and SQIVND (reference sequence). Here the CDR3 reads CASSSSQGVVQPQHF. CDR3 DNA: TGTGCCAGTAGCTCTTCACAGGGGGTAGTTCAGCCCCAGCATTTT.

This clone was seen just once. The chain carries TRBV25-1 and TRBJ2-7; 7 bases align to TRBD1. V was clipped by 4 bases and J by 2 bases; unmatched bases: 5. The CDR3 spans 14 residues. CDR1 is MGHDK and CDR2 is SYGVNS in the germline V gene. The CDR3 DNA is TGTGCCAGCAGTGGCCAGGGACAGCCCTACGAGCAGTACTTC. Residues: CASSGQGQPYEQYF.

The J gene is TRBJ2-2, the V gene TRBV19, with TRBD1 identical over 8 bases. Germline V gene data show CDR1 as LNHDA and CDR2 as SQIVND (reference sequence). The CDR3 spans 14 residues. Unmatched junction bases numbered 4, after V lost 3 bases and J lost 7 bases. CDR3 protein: CASSIQGAIGELFF. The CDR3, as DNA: TGTGCCAGTAGTATCCAGGGGGCTATCGGGGAGCTGTTTTTT.

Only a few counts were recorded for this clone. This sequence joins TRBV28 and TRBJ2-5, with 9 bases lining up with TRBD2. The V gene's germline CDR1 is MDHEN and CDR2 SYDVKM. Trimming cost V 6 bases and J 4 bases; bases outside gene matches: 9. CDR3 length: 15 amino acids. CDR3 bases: TGTGCCAGCAGAGGAGGAGGACTAGCGTTAGAGACCCAGTACTTC. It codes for CASRGGGLALETQYF.